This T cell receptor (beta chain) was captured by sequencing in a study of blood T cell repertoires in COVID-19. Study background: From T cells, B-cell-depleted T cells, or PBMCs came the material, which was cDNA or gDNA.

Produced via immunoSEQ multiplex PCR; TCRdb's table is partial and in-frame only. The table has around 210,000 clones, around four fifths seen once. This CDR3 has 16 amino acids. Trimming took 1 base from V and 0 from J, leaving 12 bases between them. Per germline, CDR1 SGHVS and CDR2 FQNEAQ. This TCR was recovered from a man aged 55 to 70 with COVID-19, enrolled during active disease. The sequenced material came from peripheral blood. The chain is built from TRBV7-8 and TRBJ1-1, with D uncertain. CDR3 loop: CASSLVAGAMNTEAFF. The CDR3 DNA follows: TGTGCCAGCAGCTTAGTCGCAGGCGCTATGAACACTGAAGCTTTCTTT.